Below, 26 T cell receptor beta chains from the same sample are listed, as sequenced in a study of blood T cell repertoires in COVID-19. Method: immunoSEQ multiplex PCR; TCRdb's copy keeps in-frame clones and lacks some. The sample has some 350,000 clones, approximately 89% seen once. Sequencing was done on a sample of PBMCs or T cells enriched from blood (not recorded which). Receptors were obtained from a woman younger than 45 who had recovered from COVID-19.

This clone was seen once. The gene calls are TRBV5-1 and TRBJ1-1; TRBD1 matches 9 bases. The trim removed 2 bases at V and 1 base at J, leaving 6 bases unmatched. CDR3 length equals 16 residues. Looked up from germline, CDR1 is SGHRS and CDR2 is YFSETQ. CDR3 DNA sequence: TGCGCCAGCAGCTTACCGGGACAGGGAAGGAACACTGAAGCTTTCTTT. This encodes CASSLPGQGRNTEAFF.

This chain joins TRBV30 and TRBJ1-2, with no clear D. Trimming removed 0 bases at V and 4 bases at J, with 9 bases between. The CDR3 is made up of 13 amino acids. Germline V lookup: CDR1 GTSNPN, CDR2 SVGIG (reference sequence). The CDR3 here is CAWSVGLIYGYTF. As DNA, the CDR3 is TGTGCCTGGAGTGTAGGACTGATCTATGGCTACACCTTC.

J is TRBJ2-1 and V is TRBV19, with a weak D call TRBD2 (7 bases). V was shortened by 5 bases and J by 9 bases, with 20 bases between the two germline ends. The CDR3 is 15 residues long. Germline V gene lookup returns CDR1 LNHDA and CDR2 SQIVND (reference sequence). CDR3 coding DNA: TGTGCCAGTAGTCTGCTCGAAGGGGGGGGCGTTGAGCAGTTCTTC. Protein sequence: CASSLLEGGGVEQFF.

The chain joins TRBV30 to TRBJ1-1, with D hard to call. The CDR3 runs to 12 residues. Germline CDR1 and CDR2: GTSNPN and SVGIG (reference sequence). V lost 2 bases and J 0 bases, leaving 4 bases between the germline ends. The CDR3 region has the DNA TGTGCCTGGAGTTCTATGAACACTGAAGCTTTCTTT. This codes for CAWSSMNTEAFF.

This CDR3 reads CAIRMTGGIYEQYF. The CDR3 region has the DNA TGTGCCATCAGGATGACAGGGGGAATCTACGAGCAGTACTTC. The J gene is TRBJ2-7, the V gene TRBV10-3; 9 nucleotides align to TRBD1. The germline CDR1 and CDR2 sequences are ENHRY and SYGVKD. The CDR3 covers 14 residues. Trimming took 6 bases from V and 3 from J; bases not matched to a gene: 6.

V gene TRBV5-1 combines with J gene TRBJ2-2; the D gene is possibly TRBD2 (5 bases). Per germline, CDR1 SGHRS and CDR2 YFSETQ. Trimming cost V 0 bases and J 1 base, with 10 bases left between them. CDR3 size: 16 residues. Written as DNA, the CDR3 is TGCGCCAGCAGCTTGGAAGCTGGAGGGAACACCGGGGAGCTGTTTTTT. Protein product: CASSLEAGGNTGELFF.

V and J are TRBV4-3 and TRBJ1-2, with 11 bases that match TRBD1. CDR3 length: 18 residues. CDR1 LGHNA and CDR2 YSLEER come from the germline V gene. With V trimmed by 0 bases and J by 7 bases, 13 bases remained unmatched. CDR3 region: CASSQEGVGTGGLSGYTF. The CDR3 DNA reads as TGCGCCAGCAGCCAAGAGGGGGTCGGGACAGGGGGTTTAAGTGGCTACACCTTC.

The V call is TRBV10-1, the J call TRBJ1-5; 8 bases are shared with TRBD1. V lost 9 bases, J lost 9 bases, and 1 base stayed unmatched. The germline gives CDR1 WNHNN, CDR2 SYGVQD (reference sequence). The CDR3 loop spans 10 amino acids. The CDR3 nucleotides are TGCGCCAGGGGGACAGGGCCCCAGCATTTT. Its protein is CARGTGPQHF.

The rearrangement uses TRBV19 and TRBJ2-1; no reliable D call. CDR3 length: 12 residues. Trimming stripped 3 bases from V and 9 bases from J, with 9 bases between. The germline gives CDR1 LNHDA, CDR2 SQIVND (reference sequence). DNA of the CDR3: TGTGCCAGTAGTATCCAGACGGGTGAGCAGTTCTTC. Translating it yields CASSIQTGEQFF.

The gene calls are TRBV19 and TRBJ2-1, with 9 bases fitting TRBD1. In germline, CDR1 is LNHDA, CDR2 SQIVND (reference sequence). The CDR3 is 16 residues long. V lost 6 bases and J lost 3; bases outside the gene matches: 9. The CDR3 DNA sequence: TGTGCCAGTAGGGAACTCGGGACAGGGAACTACAATGAGCAGTTCTTC. The encoded protein is CASRELGTGNYNEQFF.

This chain links TRBV27 with TRBJ2-5; the D gene is possibly TRBD2 (6 bases). This CDR3 comprises 15 residues. Germline V CDR1 and CDR2: MNHEY, SMNVEV (reference sequence). Trimming stripped 6 bases from V and 0 bases from J, with 14 bases between. CDR3 sequence: CASRRGGWYQETQYF. The CDR3 region has the DNA TGTGCCAGCAGACGTGGGGGGTGGTACCAAGAGACCCAGTACTTC.

The chain is built from TRBV7-2 and TRBJ1-1; 10 bases line up with TRBD1. This CDR3 region has 15 residues. V shed 5 bases and J 3 bases; nucleotides not matched to a gene: 6. Germline-derived CDR1 and CDR2 are SGHTA and FQGNSA. In DNA form, the CDR3 reads TGTGCCAGCAGCGTCTTGGACAGGGGGGACACTGAAGCTTTCTTT. Its protein is CASSVLDRGDTEAFF.

This clone was counted ten times or more. J is TRBJ2-3 and V is TRBV2, with D perhaps TRBD1 (5 bases). The length of the CDR3 is 14 residues. CDR1 is SNHLY, CDR2 FYNNEI, per germline. V was pared by 4 bases and J by 8 bases, with 16 bases between. This CDR3 reads CASSVGLHPATQYF. DNA of the CDR3: TGTGCCAGCAGTGTGGGGCTTCATCCGGCTACGCAGTATTTT. The whole variable domain, filled in from reference TRBV2 and TRBJ2-3, reads EPEVTQTPSHQVTQMGQEVILRCVPISNHLYFYWYRQILGQKVEFLVSFYNNEISEKSEIFDDQFSVERPDGSNFTLKIRSTKLEDSAMYFCASSVGLHPATQYFGPGTRLTVL.

V and J are TRBV27 and TRBJ1-2, with D tentatively TRBD1 (5 bases). The CDR3 totals 15 residues. Trimming stripped 5 bases from V and 2 bases from J, with 15 bases between. Germline lookup yields CDR1 MNHEY and CDR2 SMNVEV (reference sequence). The CDR3, as DNA: TGTGCCAGCAGTCTAGGAGGGGCTTCCAACTATGGCTACACCTTC. It translates to CASSLGGASNYGYTF.

The chain employs TRBV3-1 (or the pseudogene TRBV3-2) and TRBJ2-1; 9 bases are shared with TRBD1. Germline V gene lookup returns CDR1 LGHDT and CDR2 YNNKEL (reference sequence). Trimming cost V 5 bases and J 7 bases; bases outside gene matches: 12. This CDR3 region has 16 residues. Here the CDR3 reads CASSSLRDRVRNEQFF. The CDR3 bases are TGTGCCAGCAGCAGCCTCCGGGACAGGGTAAGGAATGAGCAGTTCTTC.

This rearrangement joins TRBV7-3 to TRBJ1-2; 8 positions match TRBD1. The CDR3 sequence is 16 residues long. Germline values: CDR1 SGHTA, CDR2 FQGTGA. V lost 0 bases to trimming and J lost 8 bases; unmatched junction nucleotides: 11. The CDR3 nucleotides read TGTGCCAGCAGCTTAACCCCCGGACAGGGCGGGGAAGGCTACACCTTC. It encodes CASSLTPGQGGEGYTF.

The chain uses TRBV5-1 and TRBJ2-5; D may be TRBD1 (5 bases). Germline lookup yields CDR1 SGHRS and CDR2 YFSETQ. The CDR3 is 14 amino acids. The ends were cut back, 4 bases at V and 5 bases at J, with 15 bases in the middle. The CDR3 sequence: CASSVAGQGETQYF. In nucleotides, the CDR3 is TGCGCCAGCAGCGTCGCAGGGCAAGGGGAGACCCAGTACTTC.

This sequence joins TRBV3-1 (or the pseudogene TRBV3-2) and TRBJ2-3, with D possibly matching TRBD2 (6 bases). Germline V CDR1 and CDR2: LGHDT, YNNKEL (reference sequence). Trimming pared 1 base from V and 2 bases from J, leaving 10 bases between. The CDR3 runs to 15 residues. The DNA for the CDR3 is TGTGCCAGCAGCCAAGGGGACTTCTACACAGATACGCAGTATTTT. This codes for CASSQGDFYTDTQYF.

The chain recombines TRBV18 with TRBJ1-3; 9 bases are shared with TRBD1. Germline lookup yields CDR1 KGHSH and CDR2 LQKENI. V shed 5 bases, J shed 5 bases, and the junction held 13 bases outside the gene matches. CDR3 length equals 17 residues. CDR3 sequence reads: CASSFDPGTGWRNTIYF. The CDR3 DNA is TGTGCCAGCTCATTCGACCCTGGGACAGGGTGGCGAAACACCATATATTTT.

In this sample, this clone turned up a few times. The chain uses TRBV5-6 and TRBJ2-6, with D perhaps matching TRBD2 (5 bases). Germline values: CDR1 SGHDT, CDR2 YYEEEE. This CDR3 has 16 residues. V was clipped by 1 base and J by 4 bases, with 12 bases between them. The CDR3 reads CASSLRGMSGANVLTF. DNA of the CDR3: TGTGCCAGCAGCTTGCGAGGGATGTCGGGGGCCAACGTCCTGACTTTC.

The chain's CDR3 is CASSLGQGPYNSPLHF. CDR3 nucleotide sequence: TGCGCCAGCAGCTTGGGACAGGGGCCCTATAATTCACCCCTCCACTTT. The chain combines TRBV5-1 with TRBJ1-6; 8 bases fit TRBD1. J lost 2 bases, V lost 0 bases, and 1 base had no gene match. CDR3 length: 16 amino acids. Germline CDR1 SGHRS, CDR2 YFSETQ.

This clone showed up just a few times. This sequence joins TRBV4-3 and TRBJ2-1; 13 bases line up with TRBD2. V lost 3 bases to trimming and J lost 7 bases; unmatched junction nucleotides: 0. The CDR3 is 14 amino acids. Germline CDR1 is LGHNA and CDR2 is YSLEER. The CDR3 sequence: CASSQGLAGNEQFF. The DNA of the CDR3 is TGCGCCAGCAGCCAGGGACTAGCGGGGAATGAGCAGTTCTTC.

The chain joins TRBV7-2 to TRBJ1-4, with D unresolved. Trimming removed 5 bases from V and 8 bases from J, with 15 bases in between. CDR3 length: 14 amino acids. Looked up from germline, CDR1 is SGHTA and CDR2 is FQGNSA. In DNA form, the CDR3 reads TGTGCCAGCAGCGAAAGCATACAGAACGAAAAACTGTTTTTT. Amino acids: CASSESIQNEKLFF.

The rearrangement uses TRBV5-1 and TRBJ2-3; possibly TRBD1 for D (6 bases). The germline V gene encodes CDR1 SGHRS and CDR2 YFSETQ. This CDR3 contains 14 residues. V was trimmed by 2 bases and J by 3 bases, leaving 10 bases between them. CDR3 loop: CASSFHRDTDTQYF. CDR3 nucleotide sequence: TGCGCCAGCAGCTTTCACAGGGATACAGATACGCAGTATTTT.

The chain links TRBV2 to TRBJ1-2, with 9 positions matching TRBD1. Per germline, CDR1 SNHLY and CDR2 FYNNEI. The CDR3 has 19 residues. V was pared by 11 bases and J by 3 bases, with 25 bases of the junction left unmatched. The CDR3 reads CAGSTGWRDRASEYYGYTF. For the CDR3, the DNA is TGTGCCGGTAGTACCGGTTGGCGGGACAGGGCATCGGAGTACTATGGCTACACCTTC.

V gene TRBV2 combines with J gene TRBJ1-1; D perhaps matches TRBD1 (6 bases). The CDR3 spans 13 residues. V was trimmed by 6 bases and J by 11 bases, leaving 19 bases between them. Germline CDR1 reads SNHLY; CDR2 reads FYNNEI. The CDR3 protein is CASRTEQGVNAFF. CDR3 bases: TGTGCCAGCAGAACAGAACAGGGTGTCAATGCTTTCTTT.